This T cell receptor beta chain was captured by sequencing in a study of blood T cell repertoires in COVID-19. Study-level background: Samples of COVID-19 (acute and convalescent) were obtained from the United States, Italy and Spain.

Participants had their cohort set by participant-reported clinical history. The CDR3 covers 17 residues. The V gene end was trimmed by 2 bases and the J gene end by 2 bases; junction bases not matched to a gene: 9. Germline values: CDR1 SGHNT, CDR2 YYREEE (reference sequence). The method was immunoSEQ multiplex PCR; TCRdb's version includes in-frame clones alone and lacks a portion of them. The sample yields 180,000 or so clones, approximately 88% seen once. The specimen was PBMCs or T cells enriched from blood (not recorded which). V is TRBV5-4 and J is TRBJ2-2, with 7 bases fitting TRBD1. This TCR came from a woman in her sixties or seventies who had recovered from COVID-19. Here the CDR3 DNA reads TGTGCCAGCAGCTTTTCCCGGGACAGCCACAACACCGGGGAGCTGTTTTTT. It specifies CASSFSRDSHNTGELFF.